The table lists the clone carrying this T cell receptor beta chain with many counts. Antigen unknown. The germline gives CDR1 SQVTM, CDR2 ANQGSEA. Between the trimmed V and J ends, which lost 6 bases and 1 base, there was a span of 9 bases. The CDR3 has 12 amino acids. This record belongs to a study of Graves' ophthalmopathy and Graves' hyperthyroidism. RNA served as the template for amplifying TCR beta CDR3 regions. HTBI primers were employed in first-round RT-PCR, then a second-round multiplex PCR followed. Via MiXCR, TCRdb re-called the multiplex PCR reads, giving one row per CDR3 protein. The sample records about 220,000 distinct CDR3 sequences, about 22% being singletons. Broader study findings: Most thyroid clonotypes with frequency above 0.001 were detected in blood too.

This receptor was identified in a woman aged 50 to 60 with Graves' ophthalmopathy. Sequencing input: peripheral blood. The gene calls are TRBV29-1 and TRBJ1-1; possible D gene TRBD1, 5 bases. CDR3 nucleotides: TGCAGCGTGACAGAAGCGAACACTGAAGCTTTCTTT. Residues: CSVTEANTEAFF.